Described below is a single TCR beta chain sequence and its context. The antigen is not known. The data are from a study of CD4 T cells in relation to SARS-CoV-2 and coronaviruses. Study-level background: ViraFEST: approximately eleven-day antigen culture of PBMCs, then TCR beta CDR3 sequencing.

Unexposed donor CD4+ T cells date from about 2010-2018, before the COVID-19 pandemic. Isolation of CD4+ T cells took place after roughly nine days in culture. On days 3 and 7, cultures got half fresh IL-2 medium. Data came from immunoSEQ multiplex PCR; TCRdb stores just in-frame clones and leaves some out. The sample holds 30,000 or so clones, roughly 80% seen once. The CDR3 contains 14 residues. V was trimmed by 2 bases and J by 4 bases, leaving 14 bases between them. The germline V gene encodes CDR1 GTSNPN and CDR2 SVGIG (reference sequence). The sample consisted of CD4+ T cells from PBMCs, cultured in vitro. The clonotype comes from a human donor in good health. The V and J genes are TRBV30 and TRBJ1-1; a weak D match, TRBD1 (6 bases). As DNA, the CDR3 is TGTGCCTGGAGTCTATACAGGGTAAGCACTGAAGCTTTCTTT. Translated: CAWSLYRVSTEAFF.